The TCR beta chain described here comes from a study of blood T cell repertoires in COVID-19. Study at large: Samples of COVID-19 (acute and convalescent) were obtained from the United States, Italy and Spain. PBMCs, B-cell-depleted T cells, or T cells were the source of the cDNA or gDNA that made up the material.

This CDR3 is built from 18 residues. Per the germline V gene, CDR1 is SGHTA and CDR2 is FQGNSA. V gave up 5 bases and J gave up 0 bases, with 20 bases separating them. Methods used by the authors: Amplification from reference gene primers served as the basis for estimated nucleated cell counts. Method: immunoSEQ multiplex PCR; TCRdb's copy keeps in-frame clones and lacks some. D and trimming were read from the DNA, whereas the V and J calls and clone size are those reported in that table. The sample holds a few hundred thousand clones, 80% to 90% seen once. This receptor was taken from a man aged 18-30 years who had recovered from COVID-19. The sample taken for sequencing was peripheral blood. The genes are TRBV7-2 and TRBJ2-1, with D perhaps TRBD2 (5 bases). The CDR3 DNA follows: TGTGCCAGCAGCCCGGCCCCGAGGGAACAGAGCTCCTACAATGAGCAGTTCTTC. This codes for CASSPAPREQSSYNEQFF.